This TCR beta chain was obtained from a study of OX40 agonist ivuxolimab in advanced cancers. Study overall: Three patients got partial responses; one had hepatocellular carcinoma and two had cutaneous melanoma.

This CDR3 contains 15 residues. CDR1 is MNHEY and CDR2 is SVGAGI in the germline V gene. V gave up 0 bases and J gave up 0 bases, with 8 bases separating them. TCRdb keeps only in-frame clones here, not all; method: immunoSEQ multiplex PCR. Counted here are tens of thousands of clones, about 80% occurring once; the ten biggest clones make up approximately 2.2%. The chain is built from TRBV6-5 and TRBJ1-2; D remains ambiguous. This sequence originates from an adult with an advanced solid tumor such as melanoma, head and neck, liver or kidney cancer. The specimen comprised CD4+ or CD8+ T cells sorted from blood, sampled in a trial of the OX40 agonist ivuxolimab. CDR3 protein: CASSYSGSPNYGYTF. CDR3 sequence (DNA): TGTGCCAGCAGTTACTCAGGGAGCCCTAACTATGGCTACACCTTC.